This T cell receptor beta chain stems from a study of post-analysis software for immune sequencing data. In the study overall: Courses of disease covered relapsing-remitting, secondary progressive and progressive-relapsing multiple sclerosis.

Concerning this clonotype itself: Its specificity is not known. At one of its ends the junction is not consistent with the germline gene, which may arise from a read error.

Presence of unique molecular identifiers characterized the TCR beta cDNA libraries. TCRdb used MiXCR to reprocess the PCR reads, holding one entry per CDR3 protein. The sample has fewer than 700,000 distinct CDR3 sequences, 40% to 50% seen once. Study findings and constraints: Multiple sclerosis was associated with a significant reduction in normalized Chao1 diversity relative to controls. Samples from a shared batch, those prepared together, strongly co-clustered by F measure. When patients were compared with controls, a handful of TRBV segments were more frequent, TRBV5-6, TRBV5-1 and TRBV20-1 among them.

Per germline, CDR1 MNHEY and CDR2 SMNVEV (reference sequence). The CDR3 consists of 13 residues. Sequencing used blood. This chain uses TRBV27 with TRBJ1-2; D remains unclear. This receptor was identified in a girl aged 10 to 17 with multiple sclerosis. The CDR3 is CASSLTVDYGYTF. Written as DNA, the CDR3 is TGCGCCAGCAGTCTGACCGTTGACTATGGCTACACCTTC.